The TCR beta chain under discussion was sequenced for a study of cytomegalovirus exposure and HLA in healthy donors listed by TCRdb under 2017. Notes on the research overall: According to an earlier analysis of around 600 of the donors, about 190 million T cells yielded some 120 million unique TCR beta sequences and around 280 Gb of sequence data. An early release covering approximately 600 HLA-typed donors comprised approximately 300 gigabases of sequencing data and tens of millions of unique TCR sequences. Of the approximately 400 genotyped donors, roughly 76% were placed in the genetic ancestry cluster associated with self-reported Caucasian donors. The aim of the study was to test whether cataloging public T cell receptors could identify signatures of past pathogen exposure. The T cell repertoires of 666 subjects were profiled by immunosequencing and related to cytomegalovirus serostatus. Besides the first cohort of roughly 640 subjects, a separate validation cohort made up of over 100 different subjects was used. To predict cytomegalovirus infection status, the study combined high-throughput TCR immunosequencing, statistical association of individual TCRs with disease status, and machine learning. A later analysis re-analyzed previously published TCR beta repertoires from 650 to 800 donors and added high-resolution HLA genotyping to study TCR occurrence patterns. In the later analysis, no new phenotypic data were used to find candidate immune exposures; instead, reliance was placed on TCR beta sequences and their occurrence across donors. An earlier analysis of approximately 630 of the donors applied high-throughput TCR beta sequencing to assess whether each TCR beta V gene segment acted as functional or pseudogenic. Donor age, sex, ethnicity and CMV serostatus were compiled alongside the repertoire data. A later genetic analysis used genome-wide SNP genotypes for 398 of the 666 donors, treating that subset as a discovery cohort. All discovery cohort repertoires had been generated on a single sequencing platform. Both class I and class II loci were covered by HLA typing, at four-digit resolution. Typing coverage varied by locus: 629-630 donors for A, B, C, DRB1 and DQB1; about 520 for DQA1; more than 600 for DPA1; 400 to 480 for DPB1. Four to six DR-DQ haplotypes were handled as single units for association and clustering because linkage in the cohort was strong. On average, about 200,000 unique TCR beta nucleotide sequences were sequenced per donor among 300 to 500 genotyped donors of the cohort, with 15% to 20% of those sequences being non-productive. Results the study describes overall, beyond this receptor: A total of 164 TCR beta chains were listed by the study as associated with cytomegalovirus. Specific HLA alleles were associated with roughly 17,000 TCR beta sequences at a false discovery rate of 0.05 in a later analysis. In both the original and validation cohorts, the classifier was reported to diagnose cytomegalovirus status with high specificity and sensitivity. Some IMGT-functional V segments, including TRBV6-2 and TRBV6-3, could not be told apart with the 87-base-pair reads, so those segments were excluded. Most TCR sequences were observed very rarely across donors, whereas some public TCRs were present in many individuals. In a later analysis, HLA-associated TCR beta chains showed more clonal expansion and lower generation probabilities than non-associated chains that were equally common. Presence/absence analyses assumed roughly uniform sequencing depth across donors, an assumption that may not hold. A later genetic analysis associated a missense DCLRE1C variant with V-gene and J-gene trimming of TCR beta chains, and an independent cohort replicated the association. Because some donors lacked HLA typing at each locus, the association tests relied only on the typed subset. A cluster of highly shared sequence variants was judged likely to be a technical artifact of the sequencing pipeline. According to a later analysis, TCR association rates differed among HLA loci, with DRB1 alleles showing the most associated TCRs and HLA-C alleles showing the fewest. A further reported finding was that TCR beta sequences accurately predicted the HLA-A and HLA-B alleles for most subjects in the first cohort. According to a later analysis, most CMV-associated TCR beta chains appeared to be HLA-restricted, and the HLA associations seemed to be driven largely by CMV exposure. When HLA alleles, especially DR and DQ, strongly co-occurred, attributing TCR associations to individual alleles was difficult. The authors suggested that the approach could potentially be extended to other disease states and immunological phenotypes. A few of the identified cytomegalovirus-associated TCR beta chains were confirmed in vitro to be specific for cytomegalovirus antigens. CMV serostatus was the only immune exposure information available for the cohort. Only TCR beta chains were sequenced in this cohort, and the absence of alpha or paired-chain data limited detectable features. Compared with the 666-donor mean, donors in an Asian-associated ancestry cluster had fewer N-insertions in productive TCRs, according to a later genetic analysis. Because counts were too low, roughly 17 rarely observed V segments, including chromosome 9 orphons, were left out of the earlier analysis of 587 of the donors. Several of the top co-occurrence clusters appeared to be linked to parvovirus B19, influenza, CMV and Epstein-Barr virus, according to a later analysis. In an earlier analysis of more than 450 of the donors, most TCR beta V segments were observed in productive rearrangements about 90% or about 30% of the time, broadly matching IMGT annotations. Correlated functional status among segregating V segments might be attributable to linkage disequilibrium, but an unknown experimental factor could not be ruled out.

The cohort was made up of roughly 670 healthy bone marrow donors. At the time of sampling, all cohort members were nominally healthy, though unrecorded immune exposures were likely present. The donor was CMV seronegative and was included in the group of a few hundred seronegative cohort members. A peripheral blood sample was collected from each donor, and TCR beta sequencing was performed on peripheral blood mononuclear cells. Genomic DNA was extracted from the blood cell samples with the Qiagen DNeasy Blood Extraction Kit. Receptors were amplified or captured by the immunoSEQ multiplex PCR assay. A mixture of 60 forward primers for TCR Vbeta segments and 13 reverse primers for TCR Jbeta segments was used in the multiplex PCR. A multiplex PCR assay on genomic DNA amplified the CDR3 region of rearranged TCR beta genes. The amplified TCR beta libraries were sequenced on the Illumina HiSeq System as 87-base-pair reads. The authors' pipeline ran thus. Across the 700 or so repertoires, a later analysis counted roughly 77 million unique TCR beta chains, approximately 10 million of which were shared by at least two donors. A nearest-neighbor algorithm error-corrected the raw reads and collapsed the reads into unique sequences, merging closely related sequences to remove PCR and sequencing errors. V, D and J gene segments were assigned by aligning CDR3 sequences to IMGT reference sequences. For a sequence to be retained, at least a six-nucleotide match to both a V gene segment and a J gene segment was required. Rearrangements were called productive when the CDR3 lacked stop codons and stayed in frame with V and J; all others were non-productive. Following IMGT convention, CDR3 was defined as the stretch from the second conserved V-encoded cysteine up to the conserved J-encoded phenylalanine. The earlier analysis of about 500 of the donors excluded sequences that lacked an unambiguous match to a single V gene segment. An earlier analysis of 550 to 650 of the donors classified V segments as functional when productive rearrangements were above 56.7% and as segregating when the standard deviation between donors was above 5%. A statistical classification framework was developed to diagnose cytomegalovirus status using the catalog of TCR beta chain sequences. V and J gene assignment, in a later analysis, came from comparing TCR nucleotide sequences with IMGT/GENE-DB human TR gene sequences. The TCRdist pipeline was used in a later analysis to assign CDR3 sequences and most-parsimonious VDJ recombination scenarios. In a later analysis, each TCR beta chain was defined by its CDR3 amino acid sequence together with its V-gene family, and reads without a unique V-gene family were excluded. In a later analysis, around 600 highly shared, low-generation-probability nucleotide sequences were removed to address suspected cross-contamination and a sequencing artifact. A later analysis calculated a clonal expansion index for each public chain from normalized within-repertoire ranks of inferred template counts. Generation probabilities in a later analysis came from a VDJ recombination model fitted to out-of-frame rearrangements, and those results were checked against IGoR. Hypergeometric tests were used in a later analysis to score TCR-TCR, TCR-HLA and TCR-CMV co-occurrence, with a repertoire-size bias correction applied to the TCR pairs. False discovery rates were estimated in a later analysis by permuting HLA or CMV assignments 20 times. A later analysis grouped co-occurring TCRs with DBSCAN, adding TCRdist sequence similarity when clustering within HLA-allele-positive subsets. Co-occurrence clustering excluded repertoires with fewer than 30,000 or more than 120,000 public chains, plus five with anomalous nucleotide sharing. In its TCRdb copy, this immuneACCESS table keeps in-frame sequences only and misses some clones. Where compared with another copy, unresolved V genes explain less than half of these, and the others have no known cause. V, J and clone size were drawn from that table, and D and trimming were deduced from the DNA. Within this sample are about 160,000 clones, with roughly 87% of them counted one time only. Under 0.95% of the sample comes from the top ten.

Details on this clone: Its antigen has not been determined. No base quality information exists; no much larger clone differs at one position.

CDR1 and CDR2 are drawn from the germline V gene (reference sequence): LNHNV, YYDKDF. Inclusive of the bounding cysteine and phenylalanine, the CDR3 is 14 residues long. The retained sequence is limited to the CDR3, 42 bases, with the frame set at the first base. V sheds 1 base and J sheds 7 bases, leaving 11 bases between their ends. Recombination linked TRBV15 to TRBJ1-5; TRBD1 is perhaps the D gene, given 5 matching bases. The TCR was taken from a woman aged 30 to 39 in good health and CMV-seronegative. What was sequenced was PBMCs. The DNA is as follows: TGTGCCACCAGCAGAGGGGGGGGGATGCAGCCCCAGCATTTT. It is translated as CATSRGGGMQPQHF. Beyond the CDR3, the reference TRBV15 and TRBJ1-5 genes provide the residues; the full variable domain reads: DAMVIQNPRYQVTQFGKPVTLSCSQTLNHNVMYWYQQKSSQAPKLLFHYYDKDFNNEADTPDNFQSRRPNTSFCFLDIRSPGLGDTAMYLCATSRGGGMQPQHFGDGTRLSIL.